This TCR beta chain emerged from a study of CD8 T cells in Susac syndrome. CD8+ and CD4+ T cells from blood underwent TCR beta sequencing. The TEMRA cells underwent FACS enrichment, while the CD8+ and CD4+ T cells underwent negative isolation. Random hexamers were used to reverse transcribe an amount of about 0.5 to 1 ug RNA. Coverage of TCR beta CDR3 amplification by immunoSEQ multiplex PCR extended to 54 Vbeta and 13 Jbeta. Each CDR3 protein is one row after TCRdb ran MiXCR on the immunoSEQ multiplex PCR reads. The sample shows around 300,000 distinct CDR3 sequences, just over 90% of them seen only once. The CDR3 has 13 residues. CDR1 is MNHEY, CDR2 SVGAGI, per germline. Trimming stripped 4 bases from V and 5 bases from J, with 9 bases between.

This TCR derives from a human donor with multiple sclerosis. Sequenced material: CD4+ T cells from PBMCs. The chain links TRBV6-5 to TRBJ2-1, with D unclear. DNA for the CDR3: TGTGCCAGCAGTTCCGTAGTTAACAATGAGCAGTTCTTC. Its translation: CASSSVVNNEQFF.